Sequencing of this T cell receptor (beta chain) was carried out in a study of T cell changes during pregnancy in multiple sclerosis. Germline assignment: CDR1 SQVTM and CDR2 ANQGSEA. The CDR3 has 11 residues. The V end was cut by 4 bases, the J end by 10 bases, with 13 bases between. TCRdb keeps only in-frame clones here, not all; method: immunoSEQ multiplex PCR. The table records fewer than 25,000 clones, about 88% of them present only once. This sequence was found in a female donor in good health, enrolled as a control in a pregnancy study. The chain is built from TRBV29-1 and TRBJ1-2, with D hard to call. The sample here was CD8+ T cells from peripheral blood mononuclear cells, taken in the third trimester of pregnancy. For the CDR3, the DNA is TGCAGCGTTGGCGGGCGTCCCGTCTACACCTTC. Translated, it gives CSVGGRPVYTF. Variable domain in full (rest from reference TRBV29-1 and TRBJ1-2): SAVISQKPSRDICQRGTSLTIQCQVDSQVTMMFWYRQQPGQSLTLIATANQGSEATYESGFVIDKFPISRPNLTFSTLTVSNMSPEDSSIYLCSVGGRPVYTFGSGTRLTVV.